Here is one T cell receptor beta chain with its context. This clone was observed a few times. Its antigen remains undetermined. Per-nucleotide qualities are absent, and no much larger clonotype sits a single base away. This sample also contains other DNA sequences that code for the same CDR3. The sample belongs to a study of blood T cell repertoires in COVID-19 (dated by TCRdb to 2018 to 2020). Looking at the study overall: Collaborator samples came from the United States, Italy and Spain and covered acute and convalescent phases of COVID-19. Nearly every sample came with metadata listing a de-identified subject ID, COVID-19 status, age in years and sex. Samples came from the ongoing ImmuneRACE study (first 160 participants) plus 1,254 subjects from 6 global collaborators. The repertoires were released in a freely available public database intended as a resource for research on the immune response to SARS-CoV-2. The prospective study material was composed of cDNA or gDNA derived from T cells, B-cell-depleted T cells, or PBMCs. HLA class I and class II types, where available, came from metadata supplied by the sample provider rather than from assay-based typing. The dataset comprised deeply sampled blood TCRbeta repertoires from subjects exposed to, actively infected with, or recovered from COVID-19.

Participants in the prospective study were aged roughly 18 to 89 years, lived in 20 to 25 United States geographic areas, and enrolled through a virtual design. In the prospective study, cohorts were assigned on the basis of participant-reported clinical history obtained from a screening survey and a study questionnaire. Exposed participants were defined as having been in contact with someone with a PCR-confirmed or clinician-diagnosed COVID-19 case within 2 weeks of study entry. In the prospective study, whole blood, serum and a nasopharyngeal or oropharyngeal swab were collected from each participant by mobile phlebotomists. Over a 2-month period, participants in the prospective study had the option of providing additional blood draws and questionnaires. Blood samples from the prospective study were shipped frozen or at room temperature prior to DNA extraction. General conclusions and limits of the study: The quantity of clinical and demographic metadata differed by source and by participant and was supplied without curation.

The immunoSEQ Assay, a bias-controlled multiplex PCR, was used to amplify TCRbeta CDR3 regions from genomic DNA. For the original study's pipeline: Nucleated cell counts per sample were estimated from amplification of reference gene primers within the assay. To quantify the absolute abundance of each unique TCRbeta CDR3 rearrangement, sequence reads were collapsed and filtered. For each sample, productive Simpson clonality was calculated as the square root of Simpson's diversity index over productive rearrangements. TCRdb stores this immuneACCESS table with in-frame sequences only. Part of the clones is absent; in the studies checked, under half of the shortfall reflects unresolved V genes, and no reason is known for the rest. Clonal size and the V and J genes are those of that table, whereas D and trimming came from the DNA. The sample includes roughly 400,000 clones, with approximately 90% observed a single time. The ten biggest clones cover about 1.4% of the sample.

The clonotype comes from a woman between 18 and 29 years old who had been exposed to COVID-19. The sequenced material came from PBMCs or T cells enriched from blood (not recorded which).

The CDR3 in this case is CASRTGNQPQHF. The nucleotides read TGTGCCAGCCGGACAGGAAATCAGCCCCAGCATTTT. The rearrangement joined TRBV28 to TRBJ1-5; the central 7 bases match TRBD1. V ends up 8 bases short and J 4 bases short, with an unmatched junction base count of 2. CDR1 and CDR2, looked up from the germline V gene, are MDHEN and SYDVKM. The CDR3 runs 12 amino acids, cysteine and phenylalanine included. Only the CDR3 DNA is retained, 36 bases long and in frame from the first base.